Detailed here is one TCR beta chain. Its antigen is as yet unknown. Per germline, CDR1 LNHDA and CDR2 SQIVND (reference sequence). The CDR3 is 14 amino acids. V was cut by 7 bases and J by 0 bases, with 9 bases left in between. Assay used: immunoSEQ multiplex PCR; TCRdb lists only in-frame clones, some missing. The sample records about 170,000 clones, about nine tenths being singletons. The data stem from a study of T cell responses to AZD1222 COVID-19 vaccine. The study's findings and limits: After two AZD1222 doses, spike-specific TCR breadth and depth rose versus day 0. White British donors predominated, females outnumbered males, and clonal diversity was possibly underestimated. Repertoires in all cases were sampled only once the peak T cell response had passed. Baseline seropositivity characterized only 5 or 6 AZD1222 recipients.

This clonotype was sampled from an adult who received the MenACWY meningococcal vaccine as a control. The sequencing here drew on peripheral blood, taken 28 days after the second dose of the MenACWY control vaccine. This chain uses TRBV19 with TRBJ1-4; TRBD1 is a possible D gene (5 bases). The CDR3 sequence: CASTSGTTNEKLFF. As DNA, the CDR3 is TGTGCCAGTACCTCAGGGACAACTAATGAAAAACTGTTTTTT. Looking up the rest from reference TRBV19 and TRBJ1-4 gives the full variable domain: DGGITQSPKYLFRKEGQNVTLSCEQNLNHDAMYWYRQDPGQGLRLIYYSQIVNDFQKGDIAEGYSVSREKKESFPLTVTSAQKNPTAFYLCASTSGTTNEKLFFGSGTQLSVL.